This T cell receptor (beta chain) was profiled in a study of graft-versus-host responses after intestinal transplantation. Overall study context: Induction with anti-thymocyte globulin, then tacrolimus and steroids for about 3 years, was given to all recipients. The study's findings and limits: Researchers found peak circulating GvH clone levels linked to early post-transplant HvG declines. GvH clonotypes were identified within recipient marrow, with a subset emerging first in ileum or blood.

Worth noting for this clone: Its antigen is as yet unknown.

Sequencing was performed with immunoSEQ multiplex PCR; in TCRdb, only in-frame clones are kept and a portion is missing. Among some 120,000 clones listed, 85% to 95% were seen once. The sample consisted of unstimulated CD8+ T cells sorted from spleen or lymph node cells, taken before transplant. This receptor was identified in a human donor who was the organ donor for an intestinal transplant.

CDR3 nucleotide sequence: TGTGCCAGCAGCCCCAGCAAGAGCTCCTACAATGAGCAGTTCTTC. This sequence encodes CASSPSKSSYNEQFF. The rearrangement joins TRBV6-5 to TRBJ2-1; D is unclear. Trimming stripped 6 bases from V and 0 bases from J, with 12 bases between. The CDR3 loop spans 15 amino acids. Germline V gene lookup returns CDR1 MNHEY and CDR2 SVGAGI.